This is a list of T cell receptor beta chains from one sample in a study of blood T cell repertoires in COVID-19. The protocol was immunoSEQ multiplex PCR, while the TCRdb copy is restricted to in-frame clones and leaves out a portion. In the table there are about 670,000 clones, 75% to 90% of which are singletons. Sequencing was performed on peripheral blood. These TCRs come from a woman aged 18-29 years with acute or convalescent COVID-19. Each CDR3 is given with its conserved first and last residue. Fields, in order: clone size, D gene, V gene, J gene, CDR3 DNA, CDR3 protein. The D gene is left open where the match is weak. Size values are once, few and many counts, or a class for expanded clones, and some rows have none.

NA,NA,TRBV30,TRBJ2-2,TGTGCCTGGAGTGTACTCCTATCCGGGGAGCTGTTTTTT,CAWSVLLSGELFF
NA,NA,TRBV4-3,TRBJ2-7,TGCGCCAGCAGCCAAGGGAGTACCTCCTACGAGCAGTACTTC,CASSQGSTSYEQYF
NA,TRBD1,TRBV12-3/TRBV12-4,TRBJ1-1,TGTGCCAGCAGAATCGGGACAGACTCAGCTTTCTTT,CASRIGTDSAFF
NA,TRBD1,TRBV19,TRBJ2-7,TGTGCCAGTAGTACACAGGGGATCGGAGGCTACGAGCAGTACTTC,CASSTQGIGGYEQYF
NA,TRBD1,TRBV4-1,TRBJ1-2,TGCGCCAGCAGCCAGCTCCCGGGACAGGGCGTAGGCTACACCTTC,CASSQLPGQGVGYTF
NA,TRBD1,TRBV18,TRBJ2-7,TGTGCCAGCTCACCGGGACAGACCTACGAGCAGTACTTC,CASSPGQTYEQYF
once,NA,TRBV28,TRBJ1-1,TGTGCCAGCAGTAAAGAGACTGAAGCTTTCTTT,CASSKETEAFF
NA,NA,TRBV19,TRBJ2-3,TGTGCCAGTAGTATAGGGGCGACTATGGGCACAGATACGCAGTATTTT,CASSIGATMGTDTQYF
once,NA,TRBV9,TRBJ1-2,TGTGCCAGCAGCGGGTCGGTTGATGGCTACACCTTC,CASSGSVDGYTF
NA,TRBD1,TRBV18,TRBJ1-2,TGTGCCAGCTCAACTGGACAGGCGGCATCGCGTGGCTACACCTTC,CASSTGQAASRGYTF